Listed below are T cell receptor beta chains from one sample, sequenced in a study of Graves' ophthalmopathy and Graves' hyperthyroidism. TCRdb reprocessed the multiplex PCR reads with MiXCR, giving one entry per CDR3 protein. The profile shows about 660,000 distinct CDR3 sequences, over 40% of them singletons. Sequencing used peripheral blood. The receptors here all came from an adult man with Graves' ophthalmopathy. The CDR3 runs from the conserved cysteine through the conserved F or W. The D gene is left open where the match is weak. For some rows the clone size is stated as once, few or many, or as a class when expanded; others skip it.

>TRBJ1-3|TRBD1|TRBV5-1|many
TGCGCCAGCAGCTTGGACAGGGGGACTGGAAACACCATATATTTT
CASSLDRGTGNTIYF
>TRBJ1-1|NA|TRBV6-5|few
TGTGCCAGCAGTTACTCGGGAGACACCGCACTAGGTTTCTTT
CASSYSGDTALGFF
>TRBJ1-5|NA|TRBV7-9|many
TGTGCCAGCAGCTTAGGTTGGGGGCGGGATCAGCCCCAGCATTTT
CASSLGWGRDQPQHF
>TRBJ2-7|NA|TRBV20-1|many
TGCAGTGCTAGAGGGCCGAACGAGCAGTACTTC
CSARGPNEQYF
>TRBJ2-1|NA|TRBV15|NA
TGTGCCACCAGCAGCGTGCCAACCGGGCCGTACAATGAGCAGTTCTTC
CATSSVPTGPYNEQFF
>TRBJ1-2|TRBD1|TRBV4-3|few
TGCGCCAGCAGCCACCCTAGGACAGGAGTCAACTATGGCTACACCTTC
CASSHPRTGVNYGYTF
>TRBJ2-1|TRBD1|TRBV25-1|few
TGTGCCAGCAGTGAGTTTACAGGGGATGAGCAGTTCTTC
CASSEFTGDEQFF
>TRBJ1-1|NA|TRBV7-9|many
TGTGCCAGCAGCTTGGGCAGGGCGGGCACTGAAGCTTTCTTT
CASSLGRAGTEAFF
>TRBJ1-1|TRBD1|TRBV10-3|many
TGTGCCATCAGTGAGTCAACAGGGGACCCTATGAACACTGAAGCTTTCTTT
CAISESTGDPMNTEAFF
>TRBJ1-1|NA|TRBV29-1|NA
TGCAGCCAAGTAGACATAGACACTGAAGCTTTCTTT
CSQVDIDTEAFF
>TRBJ1-6|NA|TRBV20-1|many
TGCAGTGCTAGAGTACAGGGAGACTCACCCCTCCACTTT
CSARVQGDSPLHF
>TRBJ2-5|NA|TRBV4-1|few
TGCGCCAGCAGCCACAGCCCTCAGCAAGAGACCCAGTACTTC
CASSHSPQQETQYF
>TRBJ1-1|NA|TRBV29-1|NA
TGCAGAGTGACAGGGAACACTGAAGCTTTCTTT
CRVTGNTEAFF
>TRBJ1-5|TRBD1|TRBV6-5|many
TGTGCCAGCAGTCCTTCCGGGACAGGGTCGAGGCAGCCCCAGCATTTT
CASSPSGTGSRQPQHF
>TRBJ2-7|TRBD2|TRBV11-2|few
TGTGCCAGCTCACCAACGGGAGGGGGGGTCGAGCAGTACTTC
CASSPTGGGVEQYF
>TRBJ1-3|NA|TRBV12-5|NA
TGTGCTAGTGGTTTGACAGGCCCTGGAAACACCATATATTTT
CASGLTGPGNTIYF
>TRBJ2-5|TRBD1|TRBV7-2|few
TGTGCCAGCAGCCCGGGACAGGCGCGCAGGGAGCCCCAGTACTTC
CASSPGQARREPQYF
>TRBJ2-5|TRBD2|TRBV29-1|NA
TGCAGCGTTGAAGAGAGGATAGCGGGGGGCGGGGAGACCCAGTACTTC
CSVEERIAGGGETQYF
>TRBJ2-6|NA|TRBV14|NA
TGTGCCTGGAGTGTACTAGGGTCCGGGGCCAACGTCCTGACTTTC
CAWSVLGSGANVLTF
>TRBJ2-5|TRBD1|TRBV29-1|few
TGCAGCGTTGAGGAGAGGACAGGGGGCGAAGAGACCCAGTACTTC
CSVEERTGGEETQYF
>TRBJ2-5|TRBD1|TRBV20-1|NA
TGCAGTGCCGTACCAGGGGGCCTCGAGACCCAGTACTTC
CSAVPGGLETQYF
>TRBJ2-1|TRBD1|TRBV7-9|NA
TGTGCTAGCAGCTTAAAGGGGGCGATAAATGAGCAGTTCTTC
CASSLKGAINEQFF
>TRBJ2-7|NA|TRBV24-1|many
TGTGCCACCAGTGACCAGTACAGCTACGAGCAGTACTTC
CATSDQYSYEQYF
>TRBJ2-1|NA|TRBV9|NA
TGTGCCAGCGGGAGTCTCAATGAGCAGTTCTTC
CASGSLNEQFF
>TRBJ2-2|NA|TRBV19|NA
TGTGCCACCCAAAGACTGGAAACTGCCGGGGAGCTGTTTTTT
CATQRLETAGELFF
>TRBJ1-3|NA|TRBV11-2|many
TGTGCCAGCAGCTTAGGTAGTAACACCATATATTTT
CASSLGSNTIYF
>TRBJ2-2|TRBD1|TRBV5-6|NA
TGTGCCAGCAGCGACGCCGGGACAGCCAACACCGGGGAGCTGTTTTTT
CASSDAGTANTGELFF
>TRBJ2-5|NA|TRBV20-1|many
TGCAGTGCTGAGAGCGGCAACCAAGAGACCCAGTACTTC
CSAESGNQETQYF
>TRBJ2-2|NA|TRBV7-9|few
TGTGCCGGAACCCTGCCCGGGACGGAGAACACCGGGGAGCTGTTTTTT
CAGTLPGTENTGELFF
>TRBJ1-2|TRBD1|TRBV9|few
TGTGCCAGCAGCCCAGGGGGGAACTTC
CASSPGGNF
>TRBJ1-1|TRBD1|TRBV20-1|few
TGCAGTGCTAGACCCGGGACAGGGAGAGTTGTGAACACTGAAGCTTTCTTT
CSARPGTGRVVNTEAFF
>TRBJ1-6|TRBD1|TRBV15|NA
TGTGCCACCAGCAGAATACGACAGGGGAGGGATTCACCCCTCCACTTT
CATSRIRQGRDSPLHF
>TRBJ1-5|TRBD1|TRBV6-1|many
TGTGCCAGCAGTGACCCCGCGGCAGGGGGGCGGAATCAGCCCCAGCATTTT
CASSDPAAGGRNQPQHF
>TRBJ1-2|NA|TRBV11-2|once
TGTGCCAGCAGCGTTGGTGGGGTAGGGAACTATGGCTACACCTTC
CASSVGGVGNYGYTF
>TRBJ2-2|NA|TRBV15|many
TGTGCCACCAAGGGGTGGAGGACCGGGGAGCTGTTTTTT
CATKGWRTGELFF
>TRBJ1-1|NA|TRBV12-3/TRBV12-4|few
TGTGCCAGCAGCCACTTAGCCGATGGGCTGGCTGAAGCTTTCTTT
CASSHLADGLAEAFF
>TRBJ1-4|NA|TRBV2|NA
TGTGCCAGCAGCCAAGATCATATGGGTTCGGGGATTGCACGTTATGAAAAACTGTTTTTT
CASSQDHMGSGIARYEKLFF
>TRBJ1-2|NA|TRBV24-1|many
TGTGCCACCAGTGATTGGACAGAACCCTATGGCTACACCTTC
CATSDWTEPYGYTF
>TRBJ2-5|NA|TRBV7-9|NA
TGTGCCAGCAGCCGAGGATCGGGCGGAGCCAATCAAGGGACCCAGTACTTC
CASSRGSGGANQGTQYF
>TRBJ1-3|NA|TRBV7-9|many
TGTGCCAGCAGCTACCCGGCTGGAAACACCATATATTTT
CASSYPAGNTIYF
>TRBJ1-2|NA|TRBV12-3/TRBV12-4|NA
TGTGCCAGCAGCCCTAACCTAGAGGGCTATGGCTACACCTTC
CASSPNLEGYGYTF
>TRBJ1-5|NA|TRBV7-9|many
TGTGCCAGCAGCGGGGACGAAAAATTGATTGGTATCGATCAGCCCCAGCATTTT
CASSGDEKLIGIDQPQHF
>TRBJ2-1|TRBD1|TRBV29-1|NA
TGCAGCGCCTCGGGACAGGAGTGGGCCAATGAGCAGTTCTTC
CSASGQEWANEQFF
>TRBJ2-7|NA|TRBV10-3|many
TGTGCCATCAGTGAGTGGGCAGGCGGCCACGAGCAGTACTTC
CAISEWAGGHEQYF
>TRBJ1-1|NA|TRBV7-9|NA
TGTGCCAGCAGCTTGGACTTCGCTCTGAACACTGAAGCTTTCTTT
CASSLDFALNTEAFF
>TRBJ1-5|NA|TRBV24-1|many
TGTGCCACCAGTGATCCTTATCAGCCCCAGCATTTT
CATSDPYQPQHF
>TRBJ1-4|NA|TRBV19|NA
TGTGCCAGTAGCCTTACAGGGAAACTGTTTTTT
CASSLTGKLFF
>TRBJ1-5|NA|TRBV29-1|NA
TGCAGCGTTGAAGATCAGCCCCAGCATTTT
CSVEDQPQHF
>TRBJ1-1|NA|TRBV4-1|few
TGCGCCAGCAGCCAGGGGGACACGGGGAACACTGAAGCTTTCTTT
CASSQGDTGNTEAFF
>TRBJ1-1|NA|TRBV15|many
TGTGCCACCAGTCGAATAAGAACCACTGAAGCTTTCTTT
CATSRIRTTEAFF
>TRBJ2-5|NA|TRBV5-8|many
TGTGCCAGCAGCTTCGGGGTGAGGCAAGAGACCCAGTACTTC
CASSFGVRQETQYF
>TRBJ2-7|TRBD1|TRBV7-8|few
TGTGCCAGCAGCCAACACCTCGGGACAGGGATCGGCGAGCAGTACTTC
CASSQHLGTGIGEQYF
>TRBJ2-5|TRBD1|TRBV10-3|NA
TGTGCCATCAGTGAGGGGACAGGGGGCGAGACCCAGTACTTC
CAISEGTGGETQYF
>TRBJ2-5|NA|TRBV2|many
TGTGCCACGGAGGGGGATCTGATAAAAGGGGAGACCCAGTACTTC
CATEGDLIKGETQYF
>TRBJ2-6|NA|TRBV11-3|many
TGTGCCAGCAGCTTAGGTGGAGGGTATGGGGCCAACGTCCTGACTTTC
CASSLGGGYGANVLTF
>TRBJ2-3|TRBD2|TRBV7-9|NA
TGTGCCAGCAGCTTAGTCGGGGGGGATGGCCCAGATACGCAGTATTTT
CASSLVGGDGPDTQYF
>TRBJ2-7|NA|TRBV9|few
TGTGCCAGCAGCCTCGCGGTACAGGGTCCCTACGAGCAGTACTTC
CASSLAVQGPYEQYF
>TRBJ2-7|NA|TRBV13|NA
TGTGCCAGCAGCGGGCCGCGGTCCTACGAGCAGTACTTC
CASSGPRSYEQYF
>TRBJ2-5|NA|TRBV7-2|few
TGTGCCAGCAGCCCCTATGGGGCGGGAGAGACCCAGTACTTC
CASSPYGAGETQYF
>TRBJ1-5|TRBD1|TRBV10-3|NA
TGTGCCAGCCGGGACAGGGGTAGCAATCAGCATTTT
CASRDRGSNQHF